This paragraph reports one TCR beta chain. Profiled with immunoSEQ multiplex PCR; TCRdb holds only in-frame clones, not every one. The sample has about 38,000 clones, 70% to 85% seen once. Focal radiation was given together with CTLA-4 blockade (ipilimumab) to patients with chemo-refractory metastatic non-small-cell lung cancer. The data were taken from a study of radiotherapy plus CTLA-4 blockade in lung cancer. Study-level background: Patients showed objective responses in 15% to 20% of cases and disease control in about 30%.

Per the germline V gene, CDR1 is SGHVS and CDR2 is FNYEAQ. The CDR3 sequence is 11 residues long. The V and J ends lost 5 bases and 10 bases respectively, with 11 bases between them. The receptor's source is a human donor with non-small cell lung cancer who had stable disease on radiotherapy plus ipilimumab. This chain connects TRBV7-6 to TRBJ1-1; D is uncertain. Material: peripheral blood, obtained from a patient treated with radiotherapy plus ipilimumab. CDR3: CASSPLLGAFF. CDR3 bases: TGTGCCAGCAGCCCACTATTAGGAGCTTTCTTT.